This entry lists 25 T cell receptor beta chains sequenced from one sample in a study of blood T cell repertoires in COVID-19. Sequencing was performed with immunoSEQ multiplex PCR; in TCRdb, only in-frame clones are kept and a portion is missing. This sample has about 210,000 clones, with about 90% found just once. The sequencing input was peripheral blood. All receptors come from a man between 18 and 29 years old with active or convalescent COVID-19.

The chain has TRBV5-4 and TRBJ2-5; TRBD1 matches at 9 bases. The CDR3 is 16 residues long. Germline-derived CDR1 and CDR2 are SGHNT and YYREEE (reference sequence). With V trimmed by 6 bases and J by 0 bases, 9 bases remained unmatched. As DNA, the CDR3 is TGTGCCAGCACCCCGGGACAGGGACAGTACCAAGAGACCCAGTACTTC. The encoded protein is CASTPGQGQYQETQYF.

The genes are TRBV9 and TRBJ1-6; TRBD1 matches 9 bases. This CDR3 has 18 residues. Germline CDR1 SGDLS, CDR2 YYNGEE. The J segment lost 0 bases and the V segment lost 3 bases, leaving 7 bases of the junction unmatched. The CDR3 spells CASSEGGQGISYNSPLHF. CDR3 DNA: TGTGCCAGCAGCGAGGGGGGACAGGGAATCTCCTATAATTCACCCCTCCACTTT.

V is TRBV11-2 and J is TRBJ2-1, with 14 bases matching TRBD2. Germline V CDR1 and CDR2: SGHAT, FQNNGV. The J segment lost 12 bases and the V segment lost 5 bases, leaving 3 bases of the junction unmatched. The CDR3 extends over 13 amino acids. CDR3 protein: CASSPGLAGVQFF. The CDR3 DNA reads TGTGCCAGCAGCCCGGGACTAGCGGGAGTGCAGTTCTTC.

The V and J genes are TRBV9 and TRBJ1-3; 10 positions match TRBD1. Germline CDR1 is SGDLS and CDR2 is YYNGEE. V shed 2 bases and J 4 bases; nucleotides not matched to a gene: 15. This CDR3 region has 19 residues. CDR3 loop: CASSVGLGQGIGSGNTIYF. Written as DNA, the CDR3 is TGTGCCAGCAGCGTGGGCTTGGGACAGGGGATAGGCTCAGGAAACACCATATATTTT. Supplemented by reference TRBV9 and TRBJ1-3, the full variable domain reads DSGVTQTPKHLITATGQRVTLRCSPRSGDLSVYWYQQSLDQGLQFLIQYYNGEERAKGNILERFSAQQFPDLHSELNLSSLELGDSALYFCASSVGLGQGIGSGNTIYFGEGSWLTVV.

V usage is TRBV11-3 and J usage is TRBJ2-2; TRBD2 matches at 8 bases. Unmatched junction bases numbered 14, after V lost 0 bases and J lost 2 bases. The CDR3 has 20 amino acids. Germline loops: CDR1 SGHNT, CDR2 YENEEA. CDR3: CASSLEGPFRREANTGELFF. The CDR3 coding sequence is TGTGCCAGCAGCTTAGAGGGACCCTTCCGGCGGGAGGCCAACACCGGGGAGCTGTTTTTT.

This rearrangement joins TRBV30 to TRBJ2-3; 7 positions agree with TRBD2. The trim removed 5 bases at V and 6 bases at J, leaving 5 bases unmatched. Germline V gene sequence: CDR1 GTSNPN, CDR2 SVGIG (reference sequence). The CDR3 loop spans 12 amino acids. The CDR3 sequence is CAWAAGMDTQYF. As DNA, the CDR3 is TGTGCCTGGGCAGCGGGAATGGATACGCAGTATTTT.

Concerning this clone: The identical CDR3 is also encoded by other nucleotide sequences in the sample. The gene calls are TRBV5-1 and TRBJ2-2; unclear D gene. The CDR3 extends over 15 amino acids. Between the trimmed V and J ends, which lost 0 bases and 1 base, there was a span of 7 bases. Germline assignment: CDR1 SGHRS and CDR2 YFSETQ. This chain's CDR3 is CASSLAGENTGELFF. CDR3 bases: TGCGCCAGCAGCTTGGCGGGTGAGAACACCGGGGAGCTGTTTTTT. Drawing the rest from reference TRBV5-1 and TRBJ2-2, the complete variable domain is KAGVTQTPRYLIKTRGQQVTLSCSPISGHRSVSWYQQTPGQGLQFLFEYFSETQRNKGNFPGRFSGRQFSNSRSEMNVSTLELGDSALYLCASSLAGENTGELFFGEGSRLTVL.

This chain links TRBV6-1 with TRBJ1-6; D is unresolved. This CDR3 region has 14 residues. Germline V gives CDR1 MNHNS, CDR2 SASEGT. V was shortened by 1 base and J by 5 bases, with 6 bases between the two germline ends. The CDR3 spells CASSEGQDNSPLHF. The CDR3 DNA follows: TGTGCCAGCAGTGAAGGGCAGGATAATTCACCCCTCCACTTT.

In this sample, this clone turned up once. The CDR3 is CASSGQGLNTEAFF. Here the CDR3 DNA reads TGTGCCAGCTCAGGACAGGGGCTGAACACTGAAGCTTTCTTT. The chain employs TRBV18 and TRBJ1-1; 9 positions match TRBD1. The CDR3 is 14 residues long. Germline V CDR1 and CDR2: KGHSH, LQKENI. The J segment lost 0 bases and the V segment lost 5 bases, leaving 1 base of the junction unmatched.

The V and J genes are TRBV9 and TRBJ1-2; maybe TRBD1 (6 bases). This CDR3 has 15 residues. Trimming pared 4 bases from V and 2 bases from J, leaving 15 bases between. Germline CDR1 and CDR2: SGDLS and YYNGEE. The CDR3 sequence is CASSPRQALNYGYTF. The CDR3 coding sequence is TGTGCCAGCAGCCCGAGACAGGCCCTAAACTATGGCTACACCTTC.

The genes are TRBV25-1 and TRBJ1-5; D may be TRBD1 (5 bases). This CDR3 has 15 residues. V lost 2 bases and J 4 bases, leaving 12 bases between the germline ends. Germline V gene lookup returns CDR1 MGHDK and CDR2 SYGVNS. CDR3 in amino acids: CASSEKGLENQPQHF. DNA for the CDR3: TGTGCCAGCAGTGAAAAGGGGCTGGAAAATCAGCCCCAGCATTTT.

The chain links TRBV3-1 (or the pseudogene TRBV3-2) to TRBJ1-3; D not certain. Germline V gene sequence: CDR1 LGHDT, CDR2 YNNKEL (reference sequence). V lost 1 base and J lost 0, with 13 bases in between. This CDR3 spans 17 amino acids. CDR3 in amino acids: CASSQVLHRSSGNTIYF. CDR3 nucleotide sequence: TGTGCCAGCAGCCAAGTGTTGCACAGAAGCTCTGGAAACACCATATATTTT.

This clone was recorded once. The chain recombines TRBV30 with TRBJ2-1; 15 nucleotides agree with TRBD2. CDR1 is GTSNPN, CDR2 SVGIG, per germline (reference sequence). The CDR3 spans 16 residues. V shed 2 bases, J shed 7 bases, and the junction held 6 bases outside the gene matches. The CDR3, as DNA: TGTGCCTGGAGTTACGGACTAGCGGGAGGGAGGAATGAGCAGTTCTTC. Translation: CAWSYGLAGGRNEQFF.

The CDR3 here is CASSVAQVPTF. CDR3 bases: TGTGCCAGCAGCGTAGCTCAGGTCCCCACCTTC. This rearrangement joins TRBV9 to TRBJ1-2; D is uncertain. CDR3 length: 11 amino acids. CDR1 and CDR2 (germline): SGDLS, YYNGEE. V lost 0 bases and J 13 bases, leaving 10 bases between the germline ends.

The J gene is TRBJ1-4, the V gene TRBV28; 10 bases align to TRBD1. The germline CDR1 and CDR2 sequences are MDHEN and SYDVKM. The CDR3 covers 20 residues. The V and J ends lost 6 bases and 0 bases, in that order; junction bases with no gene match: 16. CDR3 DNA: TGTGCCAGCAGGGATAACCGGGACAGGGGAACTTCTGCAACTAATGAAAAACTGTTTTTT. Protein: CASRDNRDRGTSATNEKLFF.

V and J are TRBV19 and TRBJ2-3; D may be TRBD2 (5 bases). This CDR3 spans 16 amino acids. Germline values: CDR1 LNHDA, CDR2 SQIVND (reference sequence). Trimming took 0 bases from V and 3 from J, leaving 13 bases between them. CDR3 nucleotide sequence: TGTGCCAGTAGTATAGATCCAACGGGATTGACAGATACGCAGTATTTT. It encodes CASSIDPTGLTDTQYF.

The chain combines TRBV5-1 with TRBJ2-1, with D uncertain. The V gene's germline CDR1 is SGHRS and CDR2 YFSETQ. The length of the CDR3 is 14 residues. The germline V and J ends were trimmed by 0 bases and 6 bases, with 10 bases remaining between them. This chain's CDR3 is CASSLAPSPNEQFF. As DNA, the CDR3 is TGCGCCAGCAGCTTGGCCCCTAGTCCCAATGAGCAGTTCTTC.

The CDR3 reads CASSYAGAGYTF. The CDR3 DNA reads TGTGCCAGCAGTTACGCGGGAGCAGGCTACACCTTC. The gene calls are TRBV6-6 and TRBJ1-2; D gene ambiguous. Trimming took off 2 bases at V and 8 bases at J, with 9 bases between the two ends. Germline CDR1 MNHNY, CDR2 SVGAGI (reference sequence). The CDR3 sequence is 12 residues long.

This clone was counted only a few times. The V gene is TRBV27, the J gene TRBJ2-5; 9 bases line up with TRBD2. Germline-derived CDR1 and CDR2 are MNHEY and SMNVEV (reference sequence). The CDR3 runs 13 residues. V lost 1 base and J lost 10; bases outside the gene matches: 4. The chain's CDR3 is CASSLYGGGDQYF. The DNA for the CDR3 is TGTGCCAGCAGTTTATACGGCGGGGGGGACCAGTACTTC.

The chain uses TRBV15 and TRBJ1-2, with D hard to call. The V gene lost 5 bases and the J gene lost 3 bases, with 13 bases spanning the gap. The V gene's germline CDR1 is LNHNV and CDR2 YYDKDF (reference sequence). The CDR3 spans 14 residues. The DNA of the CDR3 is TGTGCCACCAGCGGCAGCAGGCTCGACTATGGCTACACCTTC. Translating gives CATSGSRLDYGYTF.

This clone appeared a few times. The rearrangement joins TRBV7-2 to TRBJ2-5, with 8 bases matching TRBD2. Trimming cost V 5 bases and J 1 base; bases outside gene matches: 3. The CDR3 runs to 14 residues. CDR1 and CDR2 (germline): SGHTA, FQGNSA. The CDR3 sequence: CASSELAVQETQYF. In nucleotides, the CDR3 is TGTGCCAGCAGCGAACTAGCGGTCCAAGAGACCCAGTACTTC.

The chain joins TRBV5-5 to TRBJ2-7, with 10 bases lining up with TRBD1. Germline V lookup: CDR1 SGHKS, CDR2 YYEKEE (reference sequence). The V segment lost 4 bases and the J segment 2 bases; nucleotides outside the gene matches: 6. This CDR3 spans 15 amino acids. CDR3 amino acids: CASSTDRGATYEQYF. The DNA for the CDR3 is TGTGCCAGCAGCACGGACAGGGGGGCGACCTACGAGCAGTACTTC.

The chain is built from TRBV7-9 and TRBJ1-2; a possible D gene is TRBD1 (5 bases). V was trimmed by 5 bases and J by 3 bases, leaving 16 bases between them. Germline-derived CDR1 and CDR2 are SEHNR and FQNEAQ (reference sequence). The CDR3 spans 15 residues. Written as DNA, the CDR3 is TGTGCCAGCAGCCCCTCCCTGGGGGGAGACTATGGCTACACCTTC. Translated: CASSPSLGGDYGYTF. Full variable domain (rest looked up from reference TRBV7-9 and TRBJ1-2): DTGVSQNPRHKITKRGQNVTFRCDPISEHNRLYWYRQTLGQGPEFLTYFQNEAQLEKSRLLSDRFSAERPKGSFSTLEIQRTEQGDSAMYLCASSPSLGGDYGYTFGSGTRLTVV.

V and J are TRBV27 and TRBJ2-7, with a tentative D call TRBD2 (6 bases). CDR3 length: 14 residues. Looked up from germline, CDR1 is MNHEY and CDR2 is SMNVEV (reference sequence). V was pared by 2 bases and J by 2 bases, with 10 bases between. The CDR3 is CASSLGRGTYEQYF. For the CDR3, the DNA is TGTGCCAGCAGTTTAGGGCGGGGAACCTACGAGCAGTACTTC.

A few counts support this clone. This sequence joins TRBV19 and TRBJ2-3; D is perhaps TRBD1 (5 bases). V shed 6 bases and J shed 0 bases, with 10 bases lying between them. CDR3 length equals 14 residues. Germline assignment: CDR1 LNHDA and CDR2 SQIVND (reference sequence). DNA of the CDR3: TGTGCCAGTAGGACAGCTGTAAGCACAGATACGCAGTATTTT. Its translation is CASRTAVSTDTQYF.